This T cell receptor beta chain derives from a study of regulatory T cells in long-lasting Graves disease. TCRdb redid the calling of the reads with MiXCR, one entry per CDR3 protein. The sample contains roughly 1,600 distinct CDR3 sequences, 70% to 85% of which appear only once. From PBMCs, RNA was extracted and then used to make the TCR library. The sample here was peripheral blood mononuclear cells (PBMCs), taken with antithyroid drug treatment, in newly diagnosed or persistent Graves disease (not recorded which). The sequence derives from a woman between 18 and 29 years old with Graves disease.

The CDR3 loop is CASSTGGAGQETQYF. Here the CDR3 DNA reads TGCGCCAGCAGCACGGGGGGAGCCGGTCAAGAGACCCAGTACTTC. J is TRBJ2-5 and V is TRBV5-1, with 7 nucleotides matching TRBD2. The V gene's germline CDR1 is SGHRS and CDR2 YFSETQ. The CDR3 contains 15 residues. V lost 4 bases, J lost 2 bases, and 8 bases stayed unmatched.